A selection of T cell receptor beta chains follows, all from one sample in a study of Ad26.COV2.S vaccination and SARS-CoV-2 variants. TCRdb's copy holds only in-frame clones and misses some; the assay was immunoSEQ multiplex PCR. This sample yields fewer than 400,000 clones, of which about nine tenths are seen a single time; around 1.8% belongs to the top ten. Sample: peripheral blood, taken in a trial of Ad26.COV2.S vaccine versus placebo. All receptors derive from a person aged 18-60 years who received the Ad26.COV2.S COVID-19 vaccine or a placebo. Both conserved end residues are part of each CDR3. A D gene is named only where the DNA matches it firmly. Rows give clone size only sometimes, using once, few, many, or a class for an expanded clone.

cdr3_aa cdr3_nt d_call clone_size j_call v_call
CASRPWDTGELFF TGTGCCAGCAGACCTTGGGACACCGGGGAGCTGTTTTTT NA NA TRBJ2-2 TRBV11-3
CASSQTSGNTIYF TGTGCCAGCAGCCAAACATCCGGAAACACCATATATTTT NA few TRBJ1-3 TRBV14
CASSPVPSGGPDTGELFF TGTGCCAGCAGCCCCGTCCCTAGCGGGGGTCCGGACACCGGGGAGCTGTTTTTT TRBD2 NA TRBJ2-2 TRBV4-2
CASSVGGTGGEGMPYEQYF TGTGCCAGCAGCGTAGGGGGGACAGGGGGCGAAGGAATGCCCTACGAGCAGTACTTC TRBD1 NA TRBJ2-7 TRBV9
CASSLRGSGTEAFF TGCGCCAGCAGCTTGAGGGGTTCTGGCACTGAAGCTTTCTTT NA NA TRBJ1-1 TRBV5-1
CASRPDRDNYGYTF TGTGCCAGCAGGCCGGACAGGGACAACTATGGCTACACCTTC TRBD1 NA TRBJ1-2 TRBV6-5
CASANIAGGTDTQYF TGTGCCAGCGCAAATATAGCGGGAGGTACAGATACGCAGTATTTT TRBD2 NA TRBJ2-3 TRBV27
CASSEVAGGTDTQYF TGCGCCAGCAGTGAGGTAGCGGGAGGAACAGATACGCAGTATTTT TRBD2 once TRBJ2-3 TRBV10-1
CASSLGGGGSTDTQYF TGCGCCAGCAGCTTGGGAGGGGGAGGCAGCACAGATACGCAGTATTTT NA NA TRBJ2-3 TRBV5-1
CASSQDRSRYEQYF TGCGCCAGCAGCCAAGATCGGAGCCGATACGAGCAGTACTTC NA NA TRBJ2-7 TRBV4-3
CASSTSTDTQYF TGTGCCAGCTCAACCAGCACAGATACGCAGTATTTT NA NA TRBJ2-3 TRBV18